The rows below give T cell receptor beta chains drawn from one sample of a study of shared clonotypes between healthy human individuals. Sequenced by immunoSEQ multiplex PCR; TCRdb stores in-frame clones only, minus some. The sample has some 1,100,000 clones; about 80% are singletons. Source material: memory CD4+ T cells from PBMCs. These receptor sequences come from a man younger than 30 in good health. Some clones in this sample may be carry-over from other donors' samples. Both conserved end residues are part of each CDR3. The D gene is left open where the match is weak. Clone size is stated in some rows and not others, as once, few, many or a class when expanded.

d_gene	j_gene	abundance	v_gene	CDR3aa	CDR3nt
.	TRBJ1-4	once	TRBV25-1	CASSDPFAGEKLFF	TGTGCCAGCAGTGATCCCTTCGCCGGTGAAAAACTGTTTTTT
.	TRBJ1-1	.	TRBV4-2	CASSPTGLTEAFF	TGTGCCAGCAGCCCCACAGGGCTCACTGAAGCTTTCTTT
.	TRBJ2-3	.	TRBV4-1	CASSQDWFQGRDTQYF	TGCGCCAGCAGCCAAGATTGGTTCCAGGGACGGGATACGCAGTATTTT
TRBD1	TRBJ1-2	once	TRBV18	CASSPDREGYGYTF	TGTGCCAGCTCACCGGACAGGGAAGGATATGGCTACACCTTC
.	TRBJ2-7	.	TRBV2	CASSEEGGYEQYF	TGTGCCAGCAGTGAAGAAGGGGGCTACGAGCAGTACTTC
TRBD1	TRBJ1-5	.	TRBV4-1	CASSQGTGGVQPQHF	TGCGCCAGCAGCCAAGGGACAGGGGGCGTGCAGCCCCAGCATTTT
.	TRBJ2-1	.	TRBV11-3	CASSPGGDEQFF	TGTGCCAGCAGCCCCGGTGGAGATGAGCAGTTCTTC
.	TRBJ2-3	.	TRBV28	CASSGETNRATDTQYF	TGTGCCAGCAGTGGGGAGACAAATCGAGCTACAGATACGCAGTATTTT
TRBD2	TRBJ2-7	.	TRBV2	CASRGAPGLAGGPLYEQYF	TGTGCCAGCAGAGGCGCCCCCGGACTAGCGGGAGGGCCTCTATACGAGCAGTACTTC
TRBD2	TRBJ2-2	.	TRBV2	CASTPGLAGNTGELFF	TGTGCCAGCACCCCCGGACTAGCGGGAAACACCGGGGAGCTGTTTTTT
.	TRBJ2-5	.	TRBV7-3	CASSSGRETQYF	TGTGCCAGCAGCTCAGGGCGGGAGACCCAGTACTTC
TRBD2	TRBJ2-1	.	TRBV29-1	CSVRTGGPSAQFF	TGCAGCGTTCGAACGGGAGGGCCGTCTGCGCAGTTCTTC
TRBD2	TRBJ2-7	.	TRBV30	CAWSRGLAGVYEQYF	TGTGCCTGGAGTAGGGGACTAGCGGGAGTCTACGAGCAGTACTTC
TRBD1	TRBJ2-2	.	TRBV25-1	CASSVADRVAGELFF	TGTGCCAGCAGTGTAGCGGACAGGGTGGCCGGGGAGCTGTTTTTT
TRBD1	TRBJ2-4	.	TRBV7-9	CASSARQGSDIQYF	TGTGCCAGCAGCGCCAGACAGGGATCGGACATTCAGTACTTC
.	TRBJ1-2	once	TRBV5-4	CASSFPDSRKNYGYTF	TGTGCCAGCAGCTTCCCGGACAGTAGAAAGAACTATGGCTACACCTTC
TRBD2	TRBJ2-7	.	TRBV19	CASSMIRTSGIYEQYF	TGTGCCAGTAGTATGATCCGGACTAGCGGGATATACGAGCAGTACTTC
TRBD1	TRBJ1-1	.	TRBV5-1	CASSLAAGGGTEAFF	TGCGCCAGCAGCTTGGCGGCAGGGGGAGGCACTGAAGCTTTCTTT
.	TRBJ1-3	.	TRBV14	CASSRVTGNTIYF	TGTGCCAGCAGCCGGGTGACTGGAAACACCATATATTTT
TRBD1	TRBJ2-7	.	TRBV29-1	CSVATQRQGAGVQYF	TGCAGCGTGGCCACCCAAAGACAGGGGGCGGGTGTGCAGTACTTC
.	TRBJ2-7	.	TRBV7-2	CASSPTPLEDEQYF	TGTGCCAGCAGCCCCACGCCCTTGGAGGACGAGCAGTACTTC
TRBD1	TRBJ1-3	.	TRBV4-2	CASSQDYNRGLGNTIYF	TGTGCCAGCAGCCAAGATTATAACAGGGGGCTTGGAAACACCATATATTTT
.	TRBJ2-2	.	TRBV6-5	CASSYSIGNAGELFF	TGTGCCAGCAGTTACTCGATAGGGAATGCCGGGGAGCTGTTTTTT
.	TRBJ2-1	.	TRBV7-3	CASSFGGAYNEQFF	TGTGCCAGCAGCTTCGGCGGGGCGTACAATGAGCAGTTCTTC